A selection of T cell receptor beta chains follows, all from one sample in a study of early T cells in non-severe SARS-CoV-2 infection. In TCRdb, the 5' RACE reads were re-called with MiXCR into one record per CDR3 protein. The sample carries tens of thousands of distinct CDR3 sequences, around 14% recorded once. The sequencing input was whole blood. These receptors originate from an adult who was a healthcare worker with PCR-confirmed SARS-CoV-2 infection or an uninfected control (not recorded which). Both conserved end residues are part of each CDR3. A D gene is named only where the DNA matches it firmly. The size entry is marked missing in some rows and otherwise reads once, few, many or a size class.

>TRBJ2-6|TRBD1|NA|16|TRBV27
TGTGCCAGCAGGTGGGGACAGGGGGCTGGGGCCAACGTCCTGACTTTC
CASRWGQGAGANVLTF
>TRBJ1-5|NA|NA|12|TRBV12-3/TRBV12-4
TGTGCCAGCAGAGACCTGAATCAGCCCCAGCATTTT
CASRDLNQPQHF
>TRBJ2-3|NA|NA|15|TRBV29-1
TGCAGCGTTGAGAGGGGGGACAGAGGCACAGATACGCAGTATTTT
CSVERGDRGTDTQYF
>TRBJ1-5|TRBD1|few|13|TRBV10-3
TGTGCCATCAGTGAGTCGAATGACAGGGTCGCCTATTTT
CAISESNDRVAYF
>TRBJ2-2|NA|NA|15|TRBV3-1
TGTGCCAGCAGCCGTAGGGGGGCGAACACCGGGGAGCTGTTTTTT
CASSRRGANTGELFF
>TRBJ2-7|NA|many|16|TRBV6-2/TRBV6-3
TGTGCCAGCAGTTACTCGACTGGGGGTATCAGGAGGGAGCAGTACTTC
CASSYSTGGIRREQYF
>TRBJ2-6|NA|NA|16|TRBV7-9
TGTGCCAGCAGCCGGGACGGAAATTCTGGGGCCAACGTCCTGACTTTC
CASSRDGNSGANVLTF
>TRBJ1-2|TRBD1|many|16|TRBV6-1
TGTGCCAGCAGTCAGTCCGGGACAGGAGACTTCTATGGCTACACCTTC
CASSQSGTGDFYGYTF
>TRBJ1-6|TRBD1|few|17|TRBV2
TGTGCCAGCATGGGTGGGACAGCCAACAGAGTAAGTTCACCCCTCCACTTT
CASMGGTANRVSSPLHF
>TRBJ1-6|NA|NA|15|TRBV4-3
TGCGCCAGCAGCCAAGCGAGGGGTTCGAATTCACCCCTCCACTTT
CASSQARGSNSPLHF
>TRBJ2-7|NA|many|12|TRBV18
TGTGCCAGCTCACCAGGCGGGTTCGAGCAGTACTTC
CASSPGGFEQYF
>TRBJ1-1|NA|few|14|TRBV7-9
TGTGCCAGCAGCTTAGCGGCCGCCTTAATACGAGCTTTCTTT
CASSLAAALIRAFF
>TRBJ1-1|NA|few|11|TRBV10-3
TGTGCCATCAGTGCCGGGGAGGGGACTTTCTTT
CAISAGEGTFF
>TRBJ1-1|NA|few|15|TRBV12-3/TRBV12-4
TGTGCCAGCAGTTTACGTCGGGGGTCGATCACTGAAGCTTTCTTT
CASSLRRGSITEAFF
>TRBJ2-7|NA|many|15|TRBV4-1
TGCGCCAGCAGCCAGGCGGGGACCCGGGGGTCCGAGCAGTACTTC
CASSQAGTRGSEQYF
>TRBJ1-3|NA|NA|14|TRBV6-5
TGTGCCACCACAACCGGGACACCTGGAAACACCATATATTTT
CATTTGTPGNTIYF